Ten or more counts support the clone carrying this T cell receptor (beta chain). The antigen remains undetermined. The observed sequence ends 3 residues before the CDR3 terminus, with the missing tail filled in from the germline J gene. This specimen belongs to a study of T cell clonality in common variable immunodeficiency. Study-level results: Repertoire-complication correlations in CVID were limited by patient heterogeneity. Compared with controls, CVID subjects had fewer shared TCRbeta clones.

Each donor provided 5 to 8 ml of heparinized whole blood. Sequencing was performed with immunoSEQ multiplex PCR; in TCRdb, only in-frame clones are kept and a portion is missing. This sample has 42,000 or so clones, each found more than once. The CDR3 is 15 amino acids. The V segment lost 4 bases and the J segment 4 bases; nucleotides outside the gene matches: 4. Germline V CDR1 and CDR2: SGHNT, YYREEE (reference sequence). The rearrangement uses TRBV5-4 and TRBJ2-3, with TRBD2 matching over 12 bases. Input material: peripheral blood mononuclear cells. The origin of this receptor is a person between 18 and 69 years old in good health. The sequenced CDR3 bases are TGTGCCAGCAGCCAGACTAGCGGGAGCGCAGATACG. It codes for CASSQTSGSADT. The full-length CDR3 reads as CASSQTSGSADTQYF.